The rows below give T cell receptor beta chains drawn from one sample of a study of blood T cell repertoires in COVID-19. Libraries were prepared by immunoSEQ multiplex PCR; TCRdb keeps only in-frame clonotypes and omits some of them. The sample lists hundreds of thousands of clones, 82% occurring once. Sequencing used peripheral blood. The receptor set was obtained from a woman in her sixties or seventies with acute or convalescent COVID-19. Each CDR3 is given with its conserved first and last residue. Fields, in order: clone size, D gene, V gene, J gene, CDR3 DNA, CDR3 protein. A D gene is named only where the DNA matches it firmly. Not all rows give a size; the values are once, few, many and, for expanded clones, a class.

>NA|TRBD1|TRBV4-1|TRBJ1-2
TGCGCCAGCAGTCCCGGGACAGCAACATCTAACTATGGCTACACCTTC
CASSPGTATSNYGYTF
>NA|NA|TRBV12-2|TRBJ1-4
TGTGCAAGTCGCTTCGAGGGGTCGGGGGTGTTTTTT
CASRFEGSGVFF
>NA|NA|TRBV6-1|TRBJ2-2
TGTGCCAGCAGTGAACCTGGACTGAACAAGCACACCGGGGAGCTGTTTTTT
CASSEPGLNKHTGELFF
>NA|TRBD1|TRBV7-2|TRBJ2-3
TGTGCCAGCAGCTTCGGGACAGATAAGACAGATACGCAGTATTTT
CASSFGTDKTDTQYF
>NA|TRBD2|TRBV24-1|TRBJ2-3
TGTGCCACCAGTGAATCCGGGACTAGCTTCACAGATACGCAGTATTTT
CATSESGTSFTDTQYF
>NA|TRBD2|TRBV5-5|TRBJ2-3
TGTGCCAGCAGCCTAGCGGGGGTCGGGTCGGGCACAGATACGCAGTATTTT
CASSLAGVGSGTDTQYF
>NA|NA|TRBV7-2|TRBJ1-1
TGTGCCTCCTGCGGCAGACTGAACACTGAAGCTTTCTTT
CASCGRLNTEAFF
>NA|NA|TRBV6-5|TRBJ1-2
TGTGCCAGCAGCCCCGACAGCTTCTATGGCTACACCTTC
CASSPDSFYGYTF
>few|NA|TRBV11-2|TRBJ1-2
TGTGCCAGCAGCCCCTCAGGGGTCGGCTACACCTTC
CASSPSGVGYTF
>NA|TRBD2|TRBV7-9|TRBJ2-1
TGTGCCAGCAGCAAGGGACTAGCGGGTGGGGAGCAGTTCTTC
CASSKGLAGGEQFF
>NA|NA|TRBV5-6|TRBJ1-3
TGTGCCAGCAGCCTCCGGGGGGGCTCTGGAAACACCATATATTTT
CASSLRGGSGNTIYF
>NA|TRBD1|TRBV14|TRBJ2-2
TGTGCCAGCAGCCAAGAGGGAGACAGGGACACCGGGGAGCTGTTTTTT
CASSQEGDRDTGELFF
>NA|NA|TRBV7-2|TRBJ1-1
TGTGCCAGCAGCTTAAGCGGAGGACGAGGGCCCACTGAAGCTTTCTTT
CASSLSGGRGPTEAFF
>NA|TRBD1|TRBV27|TRBJ1-2
TGTGCCAGCAGTCCGTATGAGGACAGGGGGGCTAACACCTTC
CASSPYEDRGANTF
>few|TRBD1|TRBV5-4|TRBJ2-7
TGTGCCAGCAGCTTGCCGGGGACAGGTGCCTACGAGCAGTACTTC
CASSLPGTGAYEQYF
>NA|NA|TRBV5-5|TRBJ1-2
TGTGCCAGCAGCTTAGCCCGTGGCTATGGCTACACCTTC
CASSLARGYGYTF
>NA|TRBD1|TRBV7-2|TRBJ1-4
TGTGCCAGCAGCTTATTTGCCCGAACAGGGGGAGGGGAAAAACTGTTTTTT
CASSLFARTGGGEKLFF
>NA|NA|TRBV10-3|TRBJ1-4
TGTGCCTCAGGGGAAGGAGGAGTTAATGAAAAACTGTTTTTT
CASGEGGVNEKLFF
>NA|NA|TRBV9|TRBJ1-1
TGTGCCAGCAGCGTATTGCAACAGAACACTGAAGCTTTCTTT
CASSVLQQNTEAFF
>NA|NA|TRBV3-1/TRBV3-2|TRBJ1-1
TGTGCCAGCAGCCAAGAGCTCAGGGCGGTAGACTCAGCTTTCTTT
CASSQELRAVDSAFF
>NA|NA|TRBV6-4|TRBJ1-1
TGTGCCAGCAGGACGGAGGAGGGAGGGAACACTGAAGCTTTCTTT
CASRTEEGGNTEAFF
>few|NA|TRBV10-3|TRBJ2-1
TGTGCCATTGGTAGGAGCAGCTCCTACAATGAGCAGTTCTTC
CAIGRSSSYNEQFF
>NA|NA|TRBV9|TRBJ1-6
TGTGCCAGCAGCGGAGAAAATTCACCCCTCCACTTT
CASSGENSPLHF
>NA|NA|TRBV5-4|TRBJ2-7
TGTGCCAGCAGCTTGGGGGCCCCCGGCCCCTACGAGCAGTACTTC
CASSLGAPGPYEQYF
>many|TRBD1|TRBV7-2|TRBJ1-2
TGTGCCAGCAGCTTAACCAGGGGGCGCCTTGGTTTTGACTATGGCTACACCTTC
CASSLTRGRLGFDYGYTF
>NA|TRBD1|TRBV16|TRBJ1-1
TGTGCCAGCAGCCAGTACCTGGGACAGGGGGAATGGACCCCGAACACTGAAGCTTTCTTT
CASSQYLGQGEWTPNTEAFF
>NA|NA|TRBV30|TRBJ1-6
TGTGCCTGGAATATACAGGGTTACCATTCACCCCTCCACTTT
CAWNIQGYHSPLHF
>NA|TRBD1|TRBV12-3/TRBV12-4|TRBJ2-7
TGTGCCAGCAGGCAGGACAGGTCCTACGAGCAGTACTTC
CASRQDRSYEQYF
>NA|NA|TRBV6-5|TRBJ1-2
TGTGCCAGTAGGGGGGGCCTTAACTATGGCTACACCTTC
CASRGGLNYGYTF
>NA|NA|TRBV5-1|TRBJ2-7
TGCGCCAGCAGCTTGGGGCCCCCTCCATCCTACGAGCAGTACTTC
CASSLGPPPSYEQYF
>NA|TRBD2|TRBV7-2|TRBJ2-7
TGTGCCAGCAGCCCCGCTGCGGGGGGTTACGAGCAGTACTTC
CASSPAAGGYEQYF
>few|TRBD1|TRBV5-1|TRBJ1-2
TGCGCCAGCAGCTTGGAGTGGACAGGGGACTATGGCTACACCTTC
CASSLEWTGDYGYTF
>NA|NA|TRBV7-9|TRBJ1-5
TGTGCCAGCAGCTTAAGTCAAGGGGGCAATCAGCCCCAGCATTTT
CASSLSQGGNQPQHF
>NA|TRBD1|TRBV7-9|TRBJ1-5
TGTGCCAGCAGCTCTCAGGGGGGTGAAAATCAGCCCCAGCATTTT
CASSSQGGENQPQHF
>NA|NA|TRBV5-1|TRBJ1-2
TGCGCCAGCAGCTTGGAAATGGGGCGCGGCGGCTACACCTTC
CASSLEMGRGGYTF
>NA|TRBD1|TRBV3-1/TRBV3-2|TRBJ2-7
TGTGCCAGCAGCCAACCACCCGGGACAGGGGGAGCCGAGCAGTACTTC
CASSQPPGTGGAEQYF